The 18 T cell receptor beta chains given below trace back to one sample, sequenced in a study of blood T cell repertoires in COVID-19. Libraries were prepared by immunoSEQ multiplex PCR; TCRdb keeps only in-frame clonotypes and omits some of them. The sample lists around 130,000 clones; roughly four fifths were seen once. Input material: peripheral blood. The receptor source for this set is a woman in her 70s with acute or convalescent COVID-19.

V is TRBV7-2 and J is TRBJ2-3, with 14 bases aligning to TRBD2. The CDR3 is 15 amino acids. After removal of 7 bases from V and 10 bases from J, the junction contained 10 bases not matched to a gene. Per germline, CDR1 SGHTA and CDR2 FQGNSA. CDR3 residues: CASTATSGGAGAQYF. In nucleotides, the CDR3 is TGTGCCAGCACAGCGACTAGCGGGGGGGCGGGTGCGCAGTATTTT.

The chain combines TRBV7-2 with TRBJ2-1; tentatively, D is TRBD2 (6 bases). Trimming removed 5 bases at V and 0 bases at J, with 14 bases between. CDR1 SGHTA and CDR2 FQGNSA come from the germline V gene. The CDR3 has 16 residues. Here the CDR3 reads CASSAEIGGSYNEQFF. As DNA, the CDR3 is TGTGCCAGCAGCGCCGAAATCGGGGGCTCCTACAATGAGCAGTTCTTC.

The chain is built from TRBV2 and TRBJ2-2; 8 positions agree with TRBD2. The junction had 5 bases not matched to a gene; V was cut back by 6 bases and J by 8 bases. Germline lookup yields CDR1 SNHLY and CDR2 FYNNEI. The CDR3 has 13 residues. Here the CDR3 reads CASRPGGPGELFF. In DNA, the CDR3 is TGTGCCAGCAGACCGGGGGGGCCTGGGGAGCTGTTTTTT.

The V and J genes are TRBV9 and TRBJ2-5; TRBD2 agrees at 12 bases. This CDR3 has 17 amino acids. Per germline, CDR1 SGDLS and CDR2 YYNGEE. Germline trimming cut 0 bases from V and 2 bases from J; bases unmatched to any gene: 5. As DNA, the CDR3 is TGTGCCAGCAGCGTAGCTACTAGCGGGGGGTCTCAAGAGACCCAGTACTTC. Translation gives CASSVATSGGSQETQYF. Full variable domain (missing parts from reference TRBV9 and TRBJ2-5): DSGVTQTPKHLITATGQRVTLRCSPRSGDLSVYWYQQSLDQGLQFLIQYYNGEERAKGNILERFSAQQFPDLHSELNLSSLELGDSALYFCASSVATSGGSQETQYFGPGTRLLVL.

The CDR3, as DNA: TGTGCCAGCAGACCCCCACGGGGAGATAATTCACCCCTCCACTTT. Translating it yields CASRPPRGDNSPLHF. V and J are TRBV6-5 and TRBJ1-6; D remains ambiguous. This CDR3 has 15 residues. The germline CDR1 and CDR2 sequences are MNHEY and SVGAGI. V lost 6 bases and J 5 bases, leaving 14 bases between the germline ends.

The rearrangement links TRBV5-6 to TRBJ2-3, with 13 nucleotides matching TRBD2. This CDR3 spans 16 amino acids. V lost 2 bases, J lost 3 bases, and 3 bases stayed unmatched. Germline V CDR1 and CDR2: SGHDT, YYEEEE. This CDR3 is CASSLLAGGRTDTQYF. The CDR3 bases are TGTGCCAGCAGCTTACTAGCGGGGGGGAGGACAGATACGCAGTATTTT.

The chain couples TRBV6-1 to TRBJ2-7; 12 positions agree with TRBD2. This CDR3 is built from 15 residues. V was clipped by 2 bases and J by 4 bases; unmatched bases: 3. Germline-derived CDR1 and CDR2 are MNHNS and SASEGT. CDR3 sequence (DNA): TGTGCCAGCAGTGAACAAGGACTAGCGGGGTACGAGCAGTACGTC. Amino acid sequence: CASSEQGLAGYEQYV.

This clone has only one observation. The CDR3 loop reads CASRGQGVYNSPLHF. Written as DNA, the CDR3 is TGTGCCAGCAGGGGACAGGGCGTCTATAATTCACCCCTCCACTTT. This rearrangement joins TRBV6-5 to TRBJ1-6; 9 bases fit TRBD1. The germline CDR1 and CDR2 sequences are MNHEY and SVGAGI. CDR3 size: 15 residues. V gave up 6 bases and J gave up 3 bases; unmatched junction bases: 3.

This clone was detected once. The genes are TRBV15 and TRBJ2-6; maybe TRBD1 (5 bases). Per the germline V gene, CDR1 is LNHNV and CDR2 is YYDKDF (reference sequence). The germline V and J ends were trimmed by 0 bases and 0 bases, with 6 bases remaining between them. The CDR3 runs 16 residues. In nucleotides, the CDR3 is TGTGCCACCAGCAGAGATCAGGGCTCTGGGGCCAACGTCCTGACTTTC. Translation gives CATSRDQGSGANVLTF.

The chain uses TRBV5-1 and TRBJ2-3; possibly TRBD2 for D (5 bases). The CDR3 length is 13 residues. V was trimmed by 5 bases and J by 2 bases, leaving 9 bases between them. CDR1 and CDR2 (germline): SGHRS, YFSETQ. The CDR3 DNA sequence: TGCGCCAGCAGGGTGACTACCACAGATACGCAGTATTTT. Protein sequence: CASRVTTTDTQYF.

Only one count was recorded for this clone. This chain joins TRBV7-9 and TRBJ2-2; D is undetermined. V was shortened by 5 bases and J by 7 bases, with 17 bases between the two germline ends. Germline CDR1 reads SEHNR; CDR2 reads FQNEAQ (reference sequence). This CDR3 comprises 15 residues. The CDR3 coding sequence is TGTGCCAGCAGCCCCCGGTCCTCTTCTGGCGGGGAGCTGTTTTTT. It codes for CASSPRSSSGGELFF.

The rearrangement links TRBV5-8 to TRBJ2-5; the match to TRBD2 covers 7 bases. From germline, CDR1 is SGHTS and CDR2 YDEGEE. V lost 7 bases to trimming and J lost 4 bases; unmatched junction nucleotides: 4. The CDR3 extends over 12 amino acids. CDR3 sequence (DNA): TGTGCCAGCCGCAAGCGGGGAGAGACCCAGTACTTC. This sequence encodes CASRKRGETQYF.

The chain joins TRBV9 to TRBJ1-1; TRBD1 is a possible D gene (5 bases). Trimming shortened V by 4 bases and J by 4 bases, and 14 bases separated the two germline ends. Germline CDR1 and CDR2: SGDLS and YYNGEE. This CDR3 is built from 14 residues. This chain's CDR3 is CASSLRGYGTEAFF. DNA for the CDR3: TGTGCCAGCAGCCTCCGGGGGTACGGCACTGAAGCTTTCTTT.

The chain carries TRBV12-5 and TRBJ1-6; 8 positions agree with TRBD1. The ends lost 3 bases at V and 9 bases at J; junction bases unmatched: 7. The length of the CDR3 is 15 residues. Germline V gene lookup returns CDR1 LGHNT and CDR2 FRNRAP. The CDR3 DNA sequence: TGTGCTAGTGGTTTACAACAGGGGGTTGGTTCACCCCTCCACTTT. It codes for CASGLQQGVGSPLHF.

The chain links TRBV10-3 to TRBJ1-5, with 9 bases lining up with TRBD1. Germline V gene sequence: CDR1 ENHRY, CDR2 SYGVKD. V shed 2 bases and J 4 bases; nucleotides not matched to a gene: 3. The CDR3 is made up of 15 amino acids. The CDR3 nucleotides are TGTGCCATCAGTGAGAGGGGACAGGGAAATCAGCCCCAGCATTTT. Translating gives CAISERGQGNQPQHF.

The DNA of the CDR3 is TGTGCCAGCAGCTTTGGCAGGGCCCAGGGCTACACCTTC. It encodes CASSFGRAQGYTF. The genes are TRBV5-6 and TRBJ1-2, with D perhaps TRBD1 (5 bases). The germline V and J ends were trimmed by 2 bases and 8 bases, with 13 bases remaining between them. Germline CDR1 and CDR2: SGHDT and YYEEEE. There are 13 residues in the CDR3.

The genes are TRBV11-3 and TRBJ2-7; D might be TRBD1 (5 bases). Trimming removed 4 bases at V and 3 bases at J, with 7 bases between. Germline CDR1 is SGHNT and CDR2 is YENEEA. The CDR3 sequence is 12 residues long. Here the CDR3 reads CASSSQDYEQYV. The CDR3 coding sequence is TGTGCCAGCAGCTCACAGGACTACGAGCAGTACGTC.

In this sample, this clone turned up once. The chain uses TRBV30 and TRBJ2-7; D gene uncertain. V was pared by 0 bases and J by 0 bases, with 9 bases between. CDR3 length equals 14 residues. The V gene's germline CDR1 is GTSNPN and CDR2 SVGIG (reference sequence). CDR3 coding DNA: TGTGCCTGGAGTGTATGGGCGAGCTCCTACGAGCAGTACTTC. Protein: CAWSVWASSYEQYF.